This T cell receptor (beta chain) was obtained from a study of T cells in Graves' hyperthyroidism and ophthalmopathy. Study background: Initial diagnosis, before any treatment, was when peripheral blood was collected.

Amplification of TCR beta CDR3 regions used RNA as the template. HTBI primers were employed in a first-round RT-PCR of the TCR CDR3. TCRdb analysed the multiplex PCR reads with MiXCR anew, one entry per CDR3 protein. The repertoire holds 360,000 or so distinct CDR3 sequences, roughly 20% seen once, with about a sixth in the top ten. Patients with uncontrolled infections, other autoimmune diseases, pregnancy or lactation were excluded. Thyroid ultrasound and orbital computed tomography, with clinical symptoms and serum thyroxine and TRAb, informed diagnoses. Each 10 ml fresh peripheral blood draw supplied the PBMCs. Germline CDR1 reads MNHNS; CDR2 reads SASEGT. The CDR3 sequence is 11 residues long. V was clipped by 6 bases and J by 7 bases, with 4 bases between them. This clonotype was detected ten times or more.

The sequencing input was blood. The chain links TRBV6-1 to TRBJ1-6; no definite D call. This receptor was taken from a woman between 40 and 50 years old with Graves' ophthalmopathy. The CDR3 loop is CASSLNSPLHF. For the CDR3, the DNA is TGTGCCAGCAGCCTCAATTCACCCCTCCACTTT.